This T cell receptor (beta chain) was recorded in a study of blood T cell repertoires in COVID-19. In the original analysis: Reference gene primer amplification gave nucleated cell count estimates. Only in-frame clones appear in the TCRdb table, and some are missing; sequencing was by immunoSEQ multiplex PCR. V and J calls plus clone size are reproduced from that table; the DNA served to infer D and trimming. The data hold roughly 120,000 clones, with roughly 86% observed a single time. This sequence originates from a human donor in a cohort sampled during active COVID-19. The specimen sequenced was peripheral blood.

Here the CDR3 DNA reads TGTGCCAGCAGTTTTTCTCCCGGTCGGGGAATTCAGCCCCAGCATTTT. Protein: CASSFSPGRGIQPQHF. V and J are TRBV28 and TRBJ1-5; no clear D gene. Trimming removed 3 bases from V and 6 bases from J, with 18 bases in between. The CDR3 sequence is 16 residues long. The germline gives CDR1 MDHEN, CDR2 SYDVKM.